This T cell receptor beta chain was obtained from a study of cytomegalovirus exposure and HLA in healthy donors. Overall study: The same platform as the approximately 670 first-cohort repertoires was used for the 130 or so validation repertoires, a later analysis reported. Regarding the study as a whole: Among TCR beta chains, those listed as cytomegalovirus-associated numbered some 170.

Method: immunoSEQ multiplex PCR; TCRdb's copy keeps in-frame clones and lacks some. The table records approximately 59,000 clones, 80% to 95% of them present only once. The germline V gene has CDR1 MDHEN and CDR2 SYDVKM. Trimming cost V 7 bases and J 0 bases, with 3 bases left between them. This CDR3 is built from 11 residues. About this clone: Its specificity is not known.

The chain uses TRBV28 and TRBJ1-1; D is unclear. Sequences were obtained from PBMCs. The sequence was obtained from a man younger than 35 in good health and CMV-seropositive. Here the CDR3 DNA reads TGTGCCAGCACTCTGAACACTGAAGCTTTCTTT. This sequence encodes CASTLNTEAFF.